This TCR beta chain was obtained from a study of blood T cell repertoires in COVID-19. As for the study in general: COVID-19 samples collected from the United States, Italy and Spain covered acute and convalescent phases.

In the original analysis: By means of reference gene primer amplification, nucleated cell counts were estimated. Produced via immunoSEQ multiplex PCR; TCRdb's table is partial and in-frame only. The DNA was the basis for D and trimming; V, J and clone size are from that table. Of just under 20,000 clones detected, 85% to 95% appear once; the ten largest clones hold about 4%. In its sample, this clone was seen once. V trimming: 5 bases; J trimming: 1 base; junction bases outside the gene matches: 7. The CDR3 loop spans 16 amino acids. Germline CDR1 is SEHNR and CDR2 is FQNEAQ (reference sequence). Source material: peripheral blood. The receptor comes from a woman in her forties or fifties with active COVID-19. The chain employs TRBV7-9 and TRBJ2-4, with 8 positions matching TRBD1. CDR3 amino acids: CASSTTGVAAKNIQYF. The CDR3 DNA is TGTGCCAGCAGCACGACAGGGGTGGCGGCCAAAAACATTCAGTACTTC.